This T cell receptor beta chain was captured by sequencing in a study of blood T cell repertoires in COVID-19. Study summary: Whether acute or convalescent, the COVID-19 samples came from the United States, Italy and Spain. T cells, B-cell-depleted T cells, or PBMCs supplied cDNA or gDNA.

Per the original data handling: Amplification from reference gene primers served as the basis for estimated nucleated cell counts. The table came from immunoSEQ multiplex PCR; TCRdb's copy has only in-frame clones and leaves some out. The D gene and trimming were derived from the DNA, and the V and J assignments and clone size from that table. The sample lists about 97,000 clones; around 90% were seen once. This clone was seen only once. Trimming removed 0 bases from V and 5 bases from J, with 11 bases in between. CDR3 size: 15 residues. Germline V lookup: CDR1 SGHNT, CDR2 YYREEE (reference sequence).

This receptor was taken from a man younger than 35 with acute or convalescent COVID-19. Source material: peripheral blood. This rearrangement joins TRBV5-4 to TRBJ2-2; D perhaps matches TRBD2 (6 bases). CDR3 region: CASSLARGTTGELFF. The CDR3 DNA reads TGTGCCAGCAGCTTGGCGCGGGGAACAACCGGGGAGCTGTTTTTT.